This TCR beta chain was recorded in a study of graft-versus-host responses after intestinal transplantation. About this clone itself: Its specificity is unknown.

This CDR3 has 15 amino acids. Trimming took off 0 bases at V and 3 bases at J, with 10 bases between the two ends. Per the germline V gene, CDR1 is MNHEY and CDR2 is SMNVEV (reference sequence). The assay was immunoSEQ multiplex PCR, and TCRdb's table has in-frame clones only and misses some. The sample yields some 110,000 clones, 90% to 95% seen once. The specimen comprised unstimulated CD8+ T cells sorted from spleen or lymph node cells, sampled before transplant. The chain recombines TRBV27 with TRBJ2-3, with D tentatively TRBD2 (5 bases). This TCR derives from a human donor who was the organ donor for an intestinal transplant. CDR3 sequence: CASSLSHGVTDTQYF. The CDR3 DNA reads TGTGCCAGCAGTTTATCCCACGGGGTAACAGATACGCAGTATTTT.